The clone carrying this T cell receptor (beta chain) was picked up a small number of times. V gave up 2 bases and J gave up 1 base, with 10 bases separating them. The CDR3 is made up of 15 amino acids. The germline V gene encodes CDR1 KGHSH and CDR2 LQKENI. This specimen comes from a study of patients and donors after allogeneic stem cell transplantation. TCRdb ran MiXCR on the RT-PCR reads and lists one entry per CDR3 protein. This table has 900,000 to 1,000,000 distinct CDR3 sequences, about 20% appearing once. The sequencing sample was made of blood, either unsorted or a sorted T cell fraction (not recorded which). The rearrangement uses TRBV18 and TRBJ2-3; D is perhaps TRBD2 (5 bases). This clonotype was obtained from a human donor who was either an allogeneic HSCT recipient or a stem cell or donor lymphocyte infusion donor (not recorded which). It is not recorded whose cells these are; they may come from a transplant donor. CDR3 in DNA: TGTGCCAGCTCACCAGGAGCGGCCCGCACAGATACGCAGTATTTT. Protein product: CASSPGAARTDTQYF.